One sample yielded the 11 T cell receptor beta chains listed below, sequenced in a study of blood T cell repertoires in COVID-19. Repertoires were generated with immunoSEQ multiplex PCR, while TCRdb's copy carries only in-frame clones and drops some. The repertoire holds some 350,000 clones, about 89% seen once, with around 3% in the top ten. Sequencing input: peripheral blood. These receptors originate from a woman aged 25 to 39 with COVID-19, enrolled during active disease.

Points on this clone: An end of the junction differs from the germline gene, which may be a read error. V and J are TRBV10-1 and TRBJ1-6, with D possibly matching TRBD1 (5 bases). The CDR3 spans 15 residues. Germline V lookup: CDR1 WNHNN, CDR2 SYGVQD (reference sequence). The CDR3, as DNA: TGCGCCAGCAGTGGACAGAGAACCTCGAATTCTCCCCTCCACTTT. Its translation is CASSGQRTSNSPLHF.

The rearrangement uses TRBV6-5 and TRBJ1-5; TRBD1 is a possible D gene (5 bases). Germline-derived CDR1 and CDR2 are MNHEY and SVGAGI. V was shortened by 8 bases and J by 7 bases, with 15 bases between the two germline ends. This CDR3 is built from 13 residues. The CDR3 DNA is TGTGCCAGCGGTTTTGGGGGGGAACAGCCCCAGCATTTT. Amino acid sequence: CASGFGGEQPQHF.

This clone occurred once. The V gene is TRBV9, the J gene TRBJ2-1; 7 bases align to TRBD2. This CDR3 region has 15 residues. V shed 0 bases and J 1 base; nucleotides not matched to a gene: 1. CDR1 SGDLS and CDR2 YYNGEE come from the germline V gene. The DNA for the CDR3 is TGTGCCAGCAGCGTAGACGGGGGGTCCTACAATGAGCAGTTCTTC. Its translation: CASSVDGGSYNEQFF.

This sequence joins TRBV9 and TRBJ1-2; 9 nucleotides align to TRBD1. Losses at the gene ends were 0 bases for V and 5 bases for J; bases not matched to a gene: 2. The CDR3 totals 14 residues. Germline V lookup: CDR1 SGDLS, CDR2 YYNGEE. The CDR3 region is CASSVVGQGYGYTF. The CDR3 region has the DNA TGTGCCAGCAGCGTAGTGGGACAGGGATATGGCTACACCTTC.

The rearrangement uses TRBV5-4 and TRBJ2-3, with 11 bases identical to TRBD2. CDR1 and CDR2 (germline): SGHNT, YYREEE (reference sequence). This CDR3 spans 16 amino acids. V shed 4 bases, J shed 0 bases, and the junction held 4 bases outside the gene matches. This CDR3 is CASSPTSGASTDTQYF. CDR3 nucleotide sequence: TGTGCCAGCAGCCCGACTAGCGGGGCTAGCACAGATACGCAGTATTTT.

The chain recombines TRBV5-1 with TRBJ2-5; 9 nucleotides agree with TRBD1. The CDR3 extends over 15 amino acids. Germline lookup yields CDR1 SGHRS and CDR2 YFSETQ. J was trimmed by 5 bases and V by 0 bases; bases with no gene match: 5. The CDR3 sequence is CASSLAMTGGETQYF. The DNA of the CDR3 is TGCGCCAGCAGCTTGGCCATGACAGGGGGGGAGACCCAGTACTTC. The whole variable domain, filled in from reference TRBV5-1 and TRBJ2-5, reads KAGVTQTPRYLIKTRGQQVTLSCSPISGHRSVSWYQQTPGQGLQFLFEYFSETQRNKGNFPGRFSGRQFSNSRSEMNVSTLELGDSALYLCASSLAMTGGETQYFGPGTRLLVL.

This chain uses TRBV4-3 with TRBJ1-3; 8 bases map to TRBD1. The germline gives CDR1 LGHNA, CDR2 YSLEER. V dropped 3 bases and J dropped 0; count of bases not matched to a gene: 10. This CDR3 has 18 amino acids. In DNA, the CDR3 is TGCGCCAGCAGCCACACGCCAGGACAGGGCATCTCTGGAAACACCATATATTTT. This translates into CASSHTPGQGISGNTIYF.

The J gene is TRBJ1-2, the V gene TRBV7-8, with 7 bases lining up with TRBD1. The J segment lost 9 bases and the V segment lost 4 bases, leaving 17 bases of the junction unmatched. The V gene's germline CDR1 is SGHVS and CDR2 FQNEAQ. This CDR3 contains 16 residues. CDR3 nucleotides: TGTGCCAGCAGCTCTCTTAGCAGGGGGATTACGCGAAGCTACACCTTC. It yields the protein CASSSLSRGITRSYTF.

In its sample, this clone was seen once. The V and J genes are TRBV10-3 and TRBJ1-5; 7 bases are a match to TRBD1. The junction had 6 bases not matched to a gene; V was cut back by 3 bases and J by 1 base. CDR3 length: 16 residues. Germline CDR1 ENHRY, CDR2 SYGVKD. The CDR3 coding sequence is TGTGCCATCAGTGATAACAGGGGATCAAGCAATCAGCCCCAGCATTTT. It is translated as CAISDNRGSSNQPQHF.

This clone appeared a single time. This rearrangement joins TRBV5-4 to TRBJ2-1; D gene unclear. Germline lookup yields CDR1 SGHNT and CDR2 YYREEE (reference sequence). Trimming took 4 bases from V and 7 from J, leaving 9 bases between them. CDR3 length: 12 residues. The CDR3 DNA is TGTGCCAGCAGCCACGACTCGAATGAGCAGTTCTTC. Amino acid sequence: CASSHDSNEQFF.

This clone appeared a few times. The chain employs TRBV5-1 and TRBJ2-1; 9 positions agree with TRBD2. The CDR3 has 15 amino acids. The germline V gene encodes CDR1 SGHRS and CDR2 YFSETQ. After removal of 0 bases from V and 6 bases from J, the junction contained 4 bases not matched to a gene. The CDR3 loop is CASSLGRLAANEQFF. CDR3 DNA: TGCGCCAGCAGCTTGGGAAGACTAGCGGCCAATGAGCAGTTCTTC.